In its sample, the clone carrying this TCR beta chain was seen many times. The antigen remains unidentified. This specimen belongs to a study of breast tumors, draining lymph nodes, adjacent tissues. TCRdb re-analysed the multiplex PCR reads in MiXCR, keeping a single row per CDR3 protein. The data hold fewer than 300,000 distinct CDR3 sequences, with roughly 32% observed a single time. Study-wide results and limits: The data were judged consistent with most tumor T cells coming from lymph node and expanding in tumor. Compared with lymph nodes, tumors were less diverse; compared with nontumor tissue, more. Tumor T cell lymph node origin was a supported hypothesis, not proven. Luminal-like breast cancer showed significantly higher tumor–nontumor repertoire similarity than basal-like.

The CDR3 is 15 residues long. The V gene end was trimmed by 5 bases and the J gene end by 2 bases; junction bases not matched to a gene: 5. The germline CDR1 and CDR2 sequences are MGHRA and YSYEKL. The lymph nodes were axillary draining lymph nodes from breast cancer patients. The chain couples TRBV4-1 to TRBJ2-7, with 11 bases lining up with TRBD2. This receptor was identified in a female donor with breast cancer. Some clones in this sample may be carry-over from other donors' samples. The sequenced sample was axillary lymph node tissue. In DNA, the CDR3 is TGCGCCAGCAGCACTAGCGGGAGAGGGCCCTACGAGCAGTACTTC. The encoded protein is CASSTSGRGPYEQYF.